These 8 T cell receptor beta chains came from one sample sequenced in a study of blood T cell repertoires in COVID-19. Libraries were prepared by immunoSEQ multiplex PCR; TCRdb keeps only in-frame clonotypes and omits some of them. This table holds over 150,000 clones, almost 80% found once. Material for sequencing was PBMCs or T cells enriched from blood (not recorded which). The receptors derive from a woman aged 45-59 years who had recovered from COVID-19.

Here the CDR3 reads CAISPDNTDTQYF. In DNA, the CDR3 is TGTGCCATCAGTCCGGACAACACGGATACGCAGTATTTT. The chain employs TRBV10-3 and TRBJ2-3; D perhaps matches TRBD1 (5 bases). Germline V lookup: CDR1 ENHRY, CDR2 SYGVKD. The CDR3 consists of 13 residues. V lost 5 bases and J 6 bases, leaving 12 bases between the germline ends.

This clone has only one observation. V gene TRBV18 combines with J gene TRBJ1-2; 7 bases line up with TRBD1. This CDR3 has 16 amino acids. The germline CDR1 and CDR2 sequences are KGHSH and LQKENI. V lost 0 bases and J lost 6; bases outside the gene matches: 10. CDR3 sequence reads: CASSPPLQGPRDGYTF. The CDR3 bases are TGTGCCAGCTCACCACCGCTACAGGGGCCAAGAGATGGCTACACCTTC.

The J gene is TRBJ2-7, the V gene TRBV6-5; 11 bases map to TRBD2. The CDR3 is 13 amino acids. Trimming removed 6 bases from V and 7 bases from J; junction bases left unmatched: 5. The germline V gene encodes CDR1 MNHEY and CDR2 SVGAGI. CDR3 amino acids: CASRTSGTEEQYF. CDR3 DNA sequence: TGTGCCAGCAGGACTAGCGGGACGGAGGAGCAGTACTTC.

This chain joins TRBV6-6 and TRBJ2-5, with 7 bases matching TRBD2. Germline V gene sequence: CDR1 MNHNY, CDR2 SVGAGI (reference sequence). The CDR3 consists of 15 residues. Germline trimming cut 6 bases from V and 3 bases from J; bases unmatched to any gene: 10. The CDR3 spells CASSQSGIREETQYF. Here the CDR3 DNA reads TGTGCCAGCAGCCAGAGCGGGATTCGTGAAGAGACCCAGTACTTC.

The V call is TRBV5-1, the J call TRBJ2-1; TRBD2 matches 8 bases. The CDR3 length is 12 residues. In germline, CDR1 is SGHRS, CDR2 YFSETQ. J lost 9 bases, V lost 6 bases, and 5 bases had no gene match. CDR3 sequence: CASTGGRGEQFF. CDR3 sequence (DNA): TGCGCCAGCACGGGGGGGCGCGGTGAGCAGTTCTTC.

V gene TRBV5-4 combines with J gene TRBJ1-5; no clear D gene. V lost 1 base, J lost 4 bases, and 3 bases lay in between. CDR3 length: 12 amino acids. Germline values: CDR1 SGHNT, CDR2 YYREEE (reference sequence). The chain's CDR3 is CASSLPNQPQHF. CDR3 in DNA: TGTGCCAGCAGCTTGCCGAATCAGCCCCAGCATTTT. Drawing the rest from reference TRBV5-4 and TRBJ1-5, the complete variable domain is ETGVTQSPTHLIKTRGQQVTLRCSSQSGHNTVSWYQQALGQGPQFIFQYYREEENGRGNFPPRFSGLQFPNYSSELNVNALELDDSALYLCASSLPNQPQHFGDGTRLSIL.

The V call is TRBV19, the J call TRBJ2-1; D uncertain. The V and J ends lost 4 bases and 0 bases respectively, with 25 bases between them. This CDR3 comprises 20 residues. Germline V CDR1 and CDR2: LNHDA, SQIVND (reference sequence). The CDR3 protein is CASSNYLGAAGLSSYNEQFF. The CDR3 DNA follows: TGTGCCAGTAGTAACTACCTCGGTGCGGCCGGTCTTAGCTCCTACAATGAGCAGTTCTTC.

J is TRBJ2-7 and V is TRBV27; 9 bases align to TRBD1. The CDR3 has 15 amino acids. The trim removed 1 base at V and 1 base at J, leaving 2 bases unmatched. The V gene's germline CDR1 is MNHEY and CDR2 SMNVEV (reference sequence). The CDR3 DNA sequence: TGTGCCAGCAGTTTATGGGGACAGGGATCCTACGAGCAGTACTTC. Translating gives CASSLWGQGSYEQYF.